This record looks at one TCR beta chain sequence and its context. Enrolled through a virtual design, the participants were between roughly 18 and 90 years of age and came from fewer than 30 US areas. Clinical histories supplied by participants themselves formed the basis of cohort assignment. All recovered Cohort 3 donors got two negative PCRs, got clearance, or saw symptom resolution. The data stem from a study of blood T cell repertoires in COVID-19. On the study more broadly: In each case, the material was cDNA or gDNA derived from T cells, B-cell-depleted T cells, or PBMCs.

Generated by immunoSEQ multiplex PCR, the TCRdb table keeps only in-frame clones and is missing some. This table holds fewer than 350,000 clones, roughly 90% found once. This CDR3 region has 11 residues. V gave up 6 bases and J gave up 12 bases, with 15 bases separating them. Germline CDR1 reads DFQATT; CDR2 reads SNEGSKA (reference sequence). The rearrangement uses TRBV20-1 and TRBJ2-1; TRBD2 is a possible D gene (5 bases). The sequence was collected from a woman between 35 and 50 years old who had recovered from COVID-19. Sequenced input: PBMCs or T cells enriched from blood (not recorded which). CDR3 amino acids: CSAPTTGLQFF. As DNA, the CDR3 is TGCAGTGCACCGACGACGGGGTTGCAGTTCTTC.